This TCR beta chain was recovered during a study of T-cell memory formation after mild COVID-19. TCRdb reanalysed the 5' RACE reads using MiXCR and keeps one entry per CDR3 protein. The data show about 540,000 distinct CDR3 sequences, approximately 20% seen once. Germline V CDR1 and CDR2: SGHRS, YFSETQ. The CDR3 runs 15 residues. Trimming removed 1 base from V and 5 bases from J; junction bases left unmatched: 8. The rearrangement uses TRBV5-1 and TRBJ2-7; 8 bases are a match to TRBD1. The source material was PBMCs or a T cell subset sorted from them (not recorded which). This sequence originates from an adult woman who had mild COVID-19 (a few samples of this study predate the infection). Cell type and time point are not known. This chain's CDR3 is CASSLRDRPINEQYF. CDR3 DNA sequence: TGCGCCAGCAGCTTGCGGGACAGGCCCATTAACGAGCAGTACTTC.